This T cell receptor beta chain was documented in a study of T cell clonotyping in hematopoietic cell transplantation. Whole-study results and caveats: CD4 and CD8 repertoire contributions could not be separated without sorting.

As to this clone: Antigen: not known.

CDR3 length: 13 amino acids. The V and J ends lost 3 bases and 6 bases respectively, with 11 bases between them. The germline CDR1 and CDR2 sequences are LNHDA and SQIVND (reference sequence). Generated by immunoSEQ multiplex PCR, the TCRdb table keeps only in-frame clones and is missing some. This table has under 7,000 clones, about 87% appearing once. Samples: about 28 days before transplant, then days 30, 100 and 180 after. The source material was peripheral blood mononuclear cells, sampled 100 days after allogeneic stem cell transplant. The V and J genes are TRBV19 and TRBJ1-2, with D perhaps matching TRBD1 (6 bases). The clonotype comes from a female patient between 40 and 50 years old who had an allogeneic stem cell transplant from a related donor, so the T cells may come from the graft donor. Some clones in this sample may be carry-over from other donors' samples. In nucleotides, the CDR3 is TGTGCCAGTAGTATCTGGGGGCCTAATGGCTACACCTTC. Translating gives CASSIWGPNGYTF.